Listed below are T cell receptor beta chains from one sample, sequenced in a study of T cells in Graves' hyperthyroidism and ophthalmopathy. Each CDR3 protein is one row after TCRdb ran MiXCR on the multiplex PCR reads. Altogether about 640,000 distinct CDR3 sequences are present, 45% being singletons, with the ten largest covering about 7.2%. The specimen was peripheral blood or thyroid tissue (not recorded which). The receptors stem from an adult man with Graves' disease, either hyperthyroidism or ophthalmopathy (not recorded which). Both conserved end residues are part of each CDR3. The D gene is left open where the match is weak. The size entry is marked missing in some rows and otherwise reads once, few, many or a size class.

v_gene	j_gene	abundance	d_gene	CDR3nt	CDR3aa
TRBV7-8	TRBJ1-4	many	.	TGTGCCAGCAGCGGGGGAACTAATGAAAAACTGTTTTTT	CASSGGTNEKLFF
TRBV7-2	TRBJ1-2	once	.	TGTGCCAGCAGCTTAGCAGACAAGGATAATGGCTACACCTTC	CASSLADKDNGYTF
TRBV29-1	TRBJ2-5	many	TRBD1	TGCACCGGGACAGGGGACAGGACAGAGACCCAGTACTTC	CTGTGDRTETQYF
TRBV10-1	TRBJ2-3	few	TRBD2	TGCGCCAGCAGTGAATCTAGCGGGGGGAATGAAGATACGCAGTATTTT	CASSESSGGNEDTQYF
TRBV5-1	TRBJ1-6	few	TRBD1	TGTGCCAGCAGTTTATCTGGACAGGGAAATTCACCCCTCCACTTT	CASSLSGQGNSPLHF
TRBV14	TRBJ2-7	.	.	TGTGCCAGCAGCCAAGACTCGGGGTCCCGCTACGAGCAGTACTTC	CASSQDSGSRYEQYF
TRBV7-2	TRBJ1-1	.	.	TGTGCCAGCAGCGACACACAGGGTATCACTGAAGCTTTCTTT	CASSDTQGITEAFF
TRBV7-8	TRBJ2-7	few	TRBD2	TGTGCCAGCAGCGACATAGCGGGAGGTAGCGAGCAGTACTTC	CASSDIAGGSEQYF
TRBV10-2	TRBJ1-2	.	TRBD1	TGCGCCAGCAGCCGACAGGGGATGAACTATGGCTACACCTTC	CASSRQGMNYGYTF
TRBV5-1	TRBJ2-7	few	.	TGCGCCAGCTACGAAGACTCCTACGAGCAGTACTTC	CASYEDSYEQYF
TRBV12-3/TRBV12-4	TRBJ1-5	.	.	TGTGCCAGCAGAGAGGCAGCTCAGCCCCAGCATTTT	CASREAAQPQHF
TRBV5-6	TRBJ1-5	few	.	TGTGCCAGCAGCTTGACCATGAATCAGCCCCAGCATTTT	CASSLTMNQPQHF
TRBV15	TRBJ2-7	.	.	TGTGCCACCAGCGCCAGTCCGAGGGACGGCAGGTCCTACTCGCAGTACTTC	CATSASPRDGRSYSQYF
TRBV24-1	TRBJ2-6	many	.	TGTGCCACCAGTGACGCCAGGGGGGACTGGTCTGGGGCCAACGTCCTGACTTTC	CATSDARGDWSGANVLTF
TRBV24-1	TRBJ1-5	.	TRBD1	TGTGCCACCAGTGATGCCGGGACAGGGGGTGGGGATCAGCCCCAGCATTTT	CATSDAGTGGGDQPQHF
TRBV15	TRBJ1-5	.	.	TGTGCCACCAGCAGAGCCATGGCAGTTGGGCAGCCCCAGCATTTT	CATSRAMAVGQPQHF
TRBV27	TRBJ1-2	.	TRBD1	TGTGCCAGCAGTTTATCTAGGGACAGCGTGCCTTATGGCTACACCTTC	CASSLSRDSVPYGYTF
TRBV6-9	TRBJ2-5	once	.	TGTGCCAGCAGGGAACGAGAGACCCAGTGCTTC	CASRERETQCF
TRBV14	TRBJ2-7	.	TRBD1	TGTGCCAGCAGCCAAGATCTTGGACAGGGGAGCTACGAGCAGTACTTC	CASSQDLGQGSYEQYF
TRBV19	TRBJ1-1	.	TRBD1	TGTGCCAGTTTACGACAGGGGGCTATGAACACTGAAGCTTTCTTT	CASLRQGAMNTEAFF
TRBV9	TRBJ1-5	few	.	TGTGCCAGCAGTTTCCGCAGGGTCGGGAATCAGCCCCAGCATTTT	CASSFRRVGNQPQHF
TRBV29-1	TRBJ1-1	.	.	TGCAGCGTTGGCGGGGTCTGGCAGGGTCCCACTGAAGCTTTCTTT	CSVGGVWQGPTEAFF
TRBV5-5	TRBJ1-2	.	.	TGTGCCAGCAGCTTGGCAGGGAATACTAACTATGGCTACACCTTC	CASSLAGNTNYGYTF
TRBV14	TRBJ1-6	.	.	TGTGCCAGCAGCATCGGGGTTGGGGAATCTATTGTTTATTCACCCCTCCACTTT	CASSIGVGESIVYSPLHF
TRBV5-1	TRBJ1-2	.	TRBD1	TGCGCCAGCAGCAGATCGACAGGGAGGGGAGCTAACTATGGCTACACCTTC	CASSRSTGRGANYGYTF
TRBV15	TRBJ1-4	many	.	TGTGCCACCAGCAGAGATCTCACAGTAACTAATGAAAAACTGTTTTTT	CATSRDLTVTNEKLFF
TRBV5-5	TRBJ1-5	.	.	TGTGCCAGCAGCTTGTGGGGAGGGGATCGGCCCCAGCATTTT	CASSLWGGDRPQHF
TRBV9	TRBJ2-7	few	.	TGTGCCAGCAGCGTAGAGGCAGCCTACTCCTACGAGCAGTACTTC	CASSVEAAYSYEQYF
TRBV6-6	TRBJ1-2	few	.	TGTGCCACCCTTAGGGGGGATGGCTACACCTTC	CATLRGDGYTF